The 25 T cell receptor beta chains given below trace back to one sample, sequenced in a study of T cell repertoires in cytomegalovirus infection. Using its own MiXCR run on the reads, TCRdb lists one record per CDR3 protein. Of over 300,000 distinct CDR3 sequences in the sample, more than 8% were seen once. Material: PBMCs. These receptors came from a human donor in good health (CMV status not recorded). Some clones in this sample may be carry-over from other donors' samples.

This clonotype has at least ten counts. Here the CDR3 reads CASSYNNEQFF. DNA of the CDR3: TGTGCCAGCAGCTATAACAATGAGCAGTTCTTC. The rearrangement uses TRBV7-6 and TRBJ2-1; no clear D. Germline CDR1 is SGHVS and CDR2 is FNYEAQ. V was trimmed by 4 bases and J by 5 bases, leaving 3 bases between them. The CDR3 is 11 residues long.

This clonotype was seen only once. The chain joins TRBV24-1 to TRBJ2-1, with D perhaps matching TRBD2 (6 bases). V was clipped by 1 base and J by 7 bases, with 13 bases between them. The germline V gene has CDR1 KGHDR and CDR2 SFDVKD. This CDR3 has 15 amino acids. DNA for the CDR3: TGTGCCACCAGTGATTTTTCCGGGACTCCGAATGAGCAGTTCTTC. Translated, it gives CATSDFSGTPNEQFF.

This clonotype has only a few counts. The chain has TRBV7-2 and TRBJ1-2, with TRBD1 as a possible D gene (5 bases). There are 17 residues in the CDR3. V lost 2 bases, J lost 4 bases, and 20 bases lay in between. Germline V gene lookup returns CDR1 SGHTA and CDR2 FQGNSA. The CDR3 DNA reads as TGTGCCAGCAGCTTAAGCCAATCGCAGGGAATCATCTATGGCTACACCTTC. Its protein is CASSLSQSQGIIYGYTF.

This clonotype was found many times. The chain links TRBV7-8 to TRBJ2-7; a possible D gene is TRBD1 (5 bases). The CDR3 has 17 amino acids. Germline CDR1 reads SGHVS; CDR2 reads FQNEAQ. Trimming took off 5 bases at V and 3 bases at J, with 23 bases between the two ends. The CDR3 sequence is CASSPPGQGLFSYEQYF. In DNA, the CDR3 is TGTGCCAGCAGCCCCCCCGGGCAGGGTCTTTTCAGCTACGAGCAGTACTTC. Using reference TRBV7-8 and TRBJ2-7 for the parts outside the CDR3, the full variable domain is GAGVSQSPRYKVAKRGQDVALRCDPISGHVSLFWYQQALGQGPEFLTYFQNEAQLDKSGLPSDRFFAERPEGSVSTLKIQRTQQEDSAVYLCASSPPGQGLFSYEQYFGPGTRLTVT.

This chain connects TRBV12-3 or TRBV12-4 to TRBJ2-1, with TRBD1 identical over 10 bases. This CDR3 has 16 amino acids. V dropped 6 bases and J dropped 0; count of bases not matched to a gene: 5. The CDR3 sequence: CASSERDRGSYNEQFF. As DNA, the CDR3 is TGTGCCAGCAGCGAAAGGGACAGGGGCTCCTACAATGAGCAGTTCTTC.

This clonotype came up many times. The CDR3 DNA follows: TGTGCCAGCAGTCACGGGCTCATGGCAGATACGCAGTATTTT. This gives the protein CASSHGLMADTQYF. This chain connects TRBV6-2 or TRBV6-3 to TRBJ2-3, with no clear D. V lost 5 bases, J lost 4 bases, and 13 bases lay in between. The CDR3 runs 14 residues. Germline CDR1 reads MNHEY; CDR2 reads SVGEGT.

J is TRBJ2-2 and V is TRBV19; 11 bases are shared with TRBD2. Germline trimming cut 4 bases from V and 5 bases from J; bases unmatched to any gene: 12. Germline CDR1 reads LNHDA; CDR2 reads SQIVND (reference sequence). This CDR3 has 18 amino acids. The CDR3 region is CASSTGTSGRGGTGELFF. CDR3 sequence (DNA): TGTGCCAGTAGTACCGGGACTAGCGGACGAGGGGGAACCGGGGAGCTGTTTTTT.

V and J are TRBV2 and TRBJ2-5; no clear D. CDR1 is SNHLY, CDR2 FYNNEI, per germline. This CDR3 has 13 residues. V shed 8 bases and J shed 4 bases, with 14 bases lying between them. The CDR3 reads CASRLGSRETQYF. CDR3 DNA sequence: TGTGCCAGCCGTCTAGGTTCCCGAGAGACCCAGTACTTC.

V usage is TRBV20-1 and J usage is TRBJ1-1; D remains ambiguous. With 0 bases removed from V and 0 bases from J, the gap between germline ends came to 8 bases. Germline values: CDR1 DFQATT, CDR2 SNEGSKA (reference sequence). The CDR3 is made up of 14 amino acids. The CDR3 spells CSARDSRLNTEAFF. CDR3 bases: TGCAGTGCTAGAGATAGCAGGTTGAACACTGAAGCTTTCTTT.

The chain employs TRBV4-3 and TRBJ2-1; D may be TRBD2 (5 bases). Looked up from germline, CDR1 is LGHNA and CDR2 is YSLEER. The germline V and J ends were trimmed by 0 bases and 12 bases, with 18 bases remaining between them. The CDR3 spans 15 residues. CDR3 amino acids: CASSQDPLGRWGQFF. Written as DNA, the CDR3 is TGCGCCAGCAGCCAAGATCCCCTTGGGAGATGGGGGCAGTTCTTC.

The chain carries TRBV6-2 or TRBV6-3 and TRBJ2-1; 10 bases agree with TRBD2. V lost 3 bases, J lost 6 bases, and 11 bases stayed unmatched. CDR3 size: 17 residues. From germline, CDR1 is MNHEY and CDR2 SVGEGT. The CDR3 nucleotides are TGTGCCAGCAGTTATGAGCGGGGGGGGAGATATACCAATGAGCAGTTCTTC. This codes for CASSYERGGRYTNEQFF.

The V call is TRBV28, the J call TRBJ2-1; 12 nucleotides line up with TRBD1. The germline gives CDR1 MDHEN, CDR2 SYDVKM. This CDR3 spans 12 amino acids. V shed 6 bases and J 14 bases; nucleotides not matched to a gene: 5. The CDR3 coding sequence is TGTGCCAGCAGGTTGGGACAGGGGGCGAAGTTCTTC. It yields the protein CASRLGQGAKFF. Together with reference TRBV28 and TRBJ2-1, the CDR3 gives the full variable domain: DVKVTQSSRYLVKRTGEKVFLECVQDMDHENMFWYRQDPGLGLRLIYFSYDVKMKEKGDIPEGYSVSREKKERFSLILESASTNQTSMYLCASRLGQGAKFFGPGTRLTVL.

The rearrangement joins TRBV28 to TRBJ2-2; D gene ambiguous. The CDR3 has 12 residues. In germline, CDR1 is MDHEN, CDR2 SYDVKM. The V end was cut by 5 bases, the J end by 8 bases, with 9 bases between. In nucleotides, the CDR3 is TGTGCCAGCAGTCCAACCATTGGGGAGCTGTTTTTT. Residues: CASSPTIGELFF.

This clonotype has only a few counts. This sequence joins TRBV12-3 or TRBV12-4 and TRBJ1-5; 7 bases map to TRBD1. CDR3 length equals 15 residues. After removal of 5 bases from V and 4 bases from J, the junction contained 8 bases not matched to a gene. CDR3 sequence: CASSHRDSLNQPQHF. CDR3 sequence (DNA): TGTGCCAGCAGTCACCGGGACAGCCTAAATCAGCCCCAGCATTTT.

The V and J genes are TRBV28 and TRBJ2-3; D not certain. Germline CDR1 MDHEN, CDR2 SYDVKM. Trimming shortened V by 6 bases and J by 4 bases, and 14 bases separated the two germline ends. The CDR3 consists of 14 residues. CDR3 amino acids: CASSLQGSPDTQYF. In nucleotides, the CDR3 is TGTGCCAGCAGCCTCCAAGGGTCCCCAGATACGCAGTATTTT.

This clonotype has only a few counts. The CDR3 loop is CASSLHASGGGQDTQYF. In DNA, the CDR3 is TGTGCCAGCAGCTTACACGCGAGCGGGGGTGGACAAGATACGCAGTATTTT. The chain combines TRBV7-2 with TRBJ2-3, with 8 bases lining up with TRBD2. Trimming cost V 2 bases and J 5 bases; bases outside gene matches: 12. Germline-derived CDR1 and CDR2 are SGHTA and FQGNSA. This CDR3 spans 17 amino acids.

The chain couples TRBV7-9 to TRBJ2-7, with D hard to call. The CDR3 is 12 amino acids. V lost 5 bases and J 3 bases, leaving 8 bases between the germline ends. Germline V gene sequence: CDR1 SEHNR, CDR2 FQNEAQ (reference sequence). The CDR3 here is CASSGQFYEQYF. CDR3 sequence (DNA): TGTGCCAGCAGCGGGCAGTTCTACGAGCAGTACTTC.

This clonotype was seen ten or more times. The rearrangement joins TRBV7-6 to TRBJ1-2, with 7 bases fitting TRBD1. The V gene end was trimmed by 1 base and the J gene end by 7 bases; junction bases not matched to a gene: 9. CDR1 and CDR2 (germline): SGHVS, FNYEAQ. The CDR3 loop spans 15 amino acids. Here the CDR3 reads CASSLGHLRGVGYTF. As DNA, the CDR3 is TGTGCCAGCAGCTTAGGCCACCTCAGGGGGGTTGGCTACACCTTC.

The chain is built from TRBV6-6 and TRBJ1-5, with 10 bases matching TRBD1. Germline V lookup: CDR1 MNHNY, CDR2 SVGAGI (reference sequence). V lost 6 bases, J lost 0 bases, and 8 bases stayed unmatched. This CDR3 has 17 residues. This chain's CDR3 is CASRPGQGSYSNQPQHF. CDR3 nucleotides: TGTGCCAGCAGGCCGGGACAGGGGTCATATAGCAATCAGCCCCAGCATTTT.

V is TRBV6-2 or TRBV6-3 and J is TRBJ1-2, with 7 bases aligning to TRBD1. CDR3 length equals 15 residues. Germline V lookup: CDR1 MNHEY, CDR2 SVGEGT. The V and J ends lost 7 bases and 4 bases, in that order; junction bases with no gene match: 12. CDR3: CASTFTGTVIYGYTF. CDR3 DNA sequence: TGTGCCAGCACCTTTACTGGGACAGTCATCTATGGCTACACCTTC.

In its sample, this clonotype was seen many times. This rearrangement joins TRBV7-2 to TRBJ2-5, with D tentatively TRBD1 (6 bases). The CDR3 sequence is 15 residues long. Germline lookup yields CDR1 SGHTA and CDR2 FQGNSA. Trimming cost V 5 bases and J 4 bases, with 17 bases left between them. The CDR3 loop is CASSNRDTRRETQYF. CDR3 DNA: TGTGCCAGCAGCAACCGGGACACCCGGCGAGAGACCCAGTACTTC.

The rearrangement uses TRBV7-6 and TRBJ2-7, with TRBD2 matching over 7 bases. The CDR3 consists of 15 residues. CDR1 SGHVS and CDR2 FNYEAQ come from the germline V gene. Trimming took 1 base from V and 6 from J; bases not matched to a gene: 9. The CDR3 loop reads CASSLGRGVTGEQYF. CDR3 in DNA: TGTGCCAGCAGCTTAGGTCGGGGGGTGACGGGCGAGCAGTACTTC.

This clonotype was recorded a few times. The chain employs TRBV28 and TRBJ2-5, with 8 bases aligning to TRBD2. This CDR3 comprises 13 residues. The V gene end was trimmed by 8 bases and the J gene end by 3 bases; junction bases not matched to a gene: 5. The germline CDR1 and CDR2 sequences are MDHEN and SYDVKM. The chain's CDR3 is CASAELAEETQYF. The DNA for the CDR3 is TGTGCCAGCGCGGAACTAGCGGAAGAGACCCAGTACTTC. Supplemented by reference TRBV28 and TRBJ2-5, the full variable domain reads DVKVTQSSRYLVKRTGEKVFLECVQDMDHENMFWYRQDPGLGLRLIYFSYDVKMKEKGDIPEGYSVSREKKERFSLILESASTNQTSMYLCASAELAEETQYFGPGTRLLVL.

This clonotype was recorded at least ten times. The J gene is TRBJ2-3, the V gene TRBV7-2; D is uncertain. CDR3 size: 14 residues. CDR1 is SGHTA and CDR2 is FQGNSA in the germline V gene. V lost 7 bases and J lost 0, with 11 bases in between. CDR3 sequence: CASKVAPSTDTQYF. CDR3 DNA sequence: TGTGCCAGCAAGGTTGCACCCAGCACAGATACGCAGTATTTT.

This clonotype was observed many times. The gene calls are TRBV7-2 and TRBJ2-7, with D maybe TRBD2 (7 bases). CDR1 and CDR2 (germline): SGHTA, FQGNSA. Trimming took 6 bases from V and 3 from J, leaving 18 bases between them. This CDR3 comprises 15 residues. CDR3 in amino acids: CASSERGGGLYEQYF. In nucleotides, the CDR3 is TGTGCCAGCAGTGAAAGAGGGGGAGGGCTCTACGAGCAGTACTTC.